Reported below is one T cell receptor beta chain. These data originate in a study of CD8 T cells in Susac syndrome. The ends lost 3 bases at V and 1 base at J; junction bases unmatched: 4. CDR1 and CDR2 (germline): KGHDR, SFDVKD. The CDR3 spans 16 residues. TCR beta was sequenced from blood CD8+ and CD4+ T cells. A quantity of about 0.5 to 1 ug RNA underwent reverse transcription using random hexamers. The authors amplified TCR beta CDR3 across 54 Vbeta and 13 Jbeta using immunoSEQ multiplex PCR. TCRdb called the immunoSEQ multiplex PCR reads again in MiXCR, with one record for every CDR3 protein. The sample holds over 150,000 distinct CDR3 sequences, just under 95% seen once.

The source material was CD4+ T cells from PBMCs. This receptor was taken from a human donor with Susac syndrome. The rearrangement links TRBV24-1 to TRBJ2-5, with TRBD1 matching 10 bases. The CDR3 loop is CATSDPGQGPQETQYF. In DNA form, the CDR3 reads TGTGCCACCAGTGATCCGGGACAGGGGCCCCAAGAGACCCAGTACTTC.